Listed here are 16 T cell receptor beta chains from one sample, sequenced in a study of T-cell reconstitution after alpha-beta-depleted transplantation in children. TCRbeta library construction was performed incorporating unique molecular identifiers. In TCRdb, the PCR reads were re-called with MiXCR into one record per CDR3 protein. The sample records around 340,000 distinct CDR3 sequences, about an eighth being singletons. The material sequenced was PBMCs, taken from the stem cell graft. These TCRs come from a human donor who donated a stem cell graft to a child with Fanconi anemia.

This clonotype has just a few counts. This chain joins TRBV29-1 and TRBJ2-3; D unclear. CDR3 length: 14 amino acids. CDR1 SQVTM and CDR2 ANQGSEA come from the germline V gene. Trimming shortened V by 0 bases and J by 0 bases, and 7 bases separated the two germline ends. The CDR3 loop reads CSVEEGFSTDTQYF. CDR3 nucleotides: TGCAGCGTTGAAGAGGGGTTTAGCACAGATACGCAGTATTTT.

This clonotype was found many times. The V and J genes are TRBV6-6 and TRBJ2-1, with 9 bases lining up with TRBD1. The junction had 6 bases not matched to a gene; V was cut back by 7 bases and J by 8 bases. This CDR3 spans 13 amino acids. The germline CDR1 and CDR2 sequences are MNHNY and SVGAGI (reference sequence). CDR3 DNA sequence: TGTGCCAGCACTGGACAGGGGCGAGATGAGCAGTTCTTC. Translating it yields CASTGQGRDEQFF.

The sample holds many counts of this clonotype. The chain uses TRBV6-2 or TRBV6-3 and TRBJ1-1; D is uncertain. With 4 bases removed from V and 4 bases from J, the gap between germline ends came to 10 bases. Germline CDR1 reads MNHEY; CDR2 reads SVGEGT. CDR3 length equals 13 residues. In DNA form, the CDR3 reads TGTGCCAGCAGTTTAGGGATCGGCACTGAAGCTTTCTTT. It specifies CASSLGIGTEAFF.

This clonotype showed up many times. CDR3 sequence: CASSLEVRANTGELFF. The DNA of the CDR3 is TGCGCCAGCAGCTTGGAGGTCCGGGCGAACACCGGGGAGCTGTTTTTT. The chain is built from TRBV5-1 and TRBJ2-2; D gene ambiguous. The V gene's germline CDR1 is SGHRS and CDR2 YFSETQ. Trimming left V 0 bases short and J 0 bases short, with 9 bases between. The CDR3 extends over 16 amino acids.

The chain has TRBV19 and TRBJ2-1; 8 bases match TRBD2. CDR1 is LNHDA and CDR2 is SQIVND in the germline V gene (reference sequence). The CDR3 sequence is 15 residues long. The V segment lost 3 bases and the J segment 0 bases; nucleotides outside the gene matches: 1. CDR3 sequence: CASSMGTSSYNEQFF. The CDR3 DNA reads as TGTGCCAGTAGTATGGGGACTAGCTCCTACAATGAGCAGTTCTTC.

The chain couples TRBV29-1 to TRBJ2-2; 14 nucleotides line up with TRBD2. CDR1 and CDR2 (germline): SQVTM, ANQGSEA. This CDR3 spans 13 amino acids. V shed 7 bases, J shed 6 bases, and the junction held 1 base outside the gene matches. CDR3 protein: CSGLAGGAGELFF. Here the CDR3 DNA reads TGCAGCGGACTAGCGGGGGGGGCCGGGGAGCTGTTTTTT.

V usage is TRBV4-2 and J usage is TRBJ2-2; D remains unclear. Germline lookup yields CDR1 LGHNA and CDR2 YNFKEQ. The ends were cut back, 0 bases at V and 0 bases at J, with 11 bases in the middle. The CDR3 length is 17 residues. CDR3 in DNA: TGTGCCAGCAGCCAAGATTTCCCCCAGACGAACACCGGGGAGCTGTTTTTT. Protein product: CASSQDFPQTNTGELFF.

This clonotype was detected only a few times. The chain recombines TRBV5-6 with TRBJ1-2; possibly TRBD1 for D (5 bases). The germline V gene encodes CDR1 SGHDT and CDR2 YYEEEE. The CDR3 is 16 residues long. V was pared by 4 bases and J by 8 bases, with 24 bases between. CDR3 sequence: CASSPEGWSFLGGYTF. CDR3 sequence (DNA): TGTGCCAGCAGCCCCGAGGGGTGGAGTTTTCTCGGGGGCTACACCTTC.

This clonotype was found many times. This chain joins TRBV9 and TRBJ2-7; 8 bases are shared with TRBD1. In germline, CDR1 is SGDLS, CDR2 YYNGEE. This CDR3 region has 16 residues. Trimming took 0 bases from V and 0 from J; bases not matched to a gene: 5. The CDR3 DNA sequence: TGTGCCAGCAGCGTAGCTGGGACAGGAAGCTCCTACGAGCAGTACTTC. It specifies CASSVAGTGSSYEQYF. The whole variable domain, filled in from reference TRBV9 and TRBJ2-7, reads DSGVTQTPKHLITATGQRVTLRCSPRSGDLSVYWYQQSLDQGLQFLIQYYNGEERAKGNILERFSAQQFPDLHSELNLSSLELGDSALYFCASSVAGTGSSYEQYFGPGTRLTVT.

This clonotype has at least ten counts. The V and J genes are TRBV29-1 and TRBJ2-2; 9 positions agree with TRBD1. V lost 8 bases to trimming and J lost 7 bases; unmatched junction nucleotides: 8. Germline V gene lookup returns CDR1 SQVTM and CDR2 ANQGSEA. This CDR3 is 13 amino acids long. DNA of the CDR3: TGCAGCTGCCGGACAGGGGAGCACGGGGAGCTGTTTTTT. This sequence encodes CSCRTGEHGELFF.

This clonotype was detected many times. V gene TRBV14 combines with J gene TRBJ2-7, with a tentative D call TRBD1 (6 bases). The CDR3 is made up of 15 amino acids. The V end was cut by 0 bases, the J end by 8 bases, with 17 bases between. The V gene's germline CDR1 is SGHDN and CDR2 FVKESK. CDR3 region: CASSQDARGSAKQYF. CDR3 coding DNA: TGTGCCAGCAGCCAAGATGCCAGGGGTAGTGCTAAGCAGTACTTC. Full variable domain (remainder filled in from reference TRBV14 and TRBJ2-7): EAGVTQFPSHSVIEKGQTVTLRCDPISGHDNLYWYRRVMGKEIKFLLHFVKESKQDESGMPNNRFLAERTGGTYSTLKVQPAELEDSGVYFCASSQDARGSAKQYFGPGTRLTVT.

V usage is TRBV7-2 and J usage is TRBJ2-1; possible D gene TRBD1, 5 bases. Germline V lookup: CDR1 SGHTA, CDR2 FQGNSA. The V gene lost 5 bases and the J gene lost 2 bases, with 13 bases spanning the gap. This CDR3 region has 15 residues. CDR3 DNA: TGTGCCAGCAGCCGTGACAGCCCTGCCTACAATGAGCAGTTCTTC. It translates to CASSRDSPAYNEQFF.

This clonotype was counted many times. This chain joins TRBV11-2 and TRBJ1-1, with D possibly TRBD1 on 5 matching bases. Germline assignment: CDR1 SGHAT and CDR2 FQNNGV. The V gene lost 7 bases and the J gene lost 7 bases, with 16 bases spanning the gap. The CDR3 consists of 13 residues. Here the CDR3 reads CASTPIRQIEAFF. The CDR3 DNA sequence: TGTGCCAGCACCCCGATTAGACAGATTGAAGCTTTCTTT.

This rearrangement joins TRBV11-2 to TRBJ2-1, with D possibly matching TRBD2 (6 bases). Trimming took off 4 bases at V and 15 bases at J, with 22 bases between the two ends. Germline values: CDR1 SGHAT, CDR2 FQNNGV. The CDR3 covers 14 residues. DNA for the CDR3: TGTGCCAGCAGCTCCCCGGACTATTCTGAGGGTCGGTTCTTC. It yields the protein CASSSPDYSEGRFF. Complete variable domain (other parts from reference TRBV11-2 and TRBJ2-1): EAGVAQSPRYKIIEKRQSVAFWCNPISGHATLYWYQQILGQGPKLLIQFQNNGVVDDSQLPKDRFSAERLKGVDSTLKIQPAKLEDSAVYLCASSSPDYSEGRFFGPGTRLTVL.

This clonotype has ten or more counts. J is TRBJ1-2 and V is TRBV15, with no clear D. Germline CDR1 is LNHNV and CDR2 is YYDKDF (reference sequence). The CDR3 is made up of 15 amino acids. V dropped 1 base and J dropped 2 bases, with 11 bases sitting between them. The CDR3 protein is CATSRAGRLNYGYTF. The CDR3 nucleotides read TGTGCCACCAGCAGAGCAGGCCGATTAAACTATGGCTACACCTTC.

The CDR3 loop reads CASRSTSGYSYNEQFF. The CDR3 region has the DNA TGTGCCAGCAGGTCGACTAGCGGGTATTCCTACAATGAGCAGTTCTTC. The J gene is TRBJ2-1, the V gene TRBV7-2, with 10 bases matching TRBD2. This CDR3 region has 16 residues. V lost 6 bases to trimming and J lost 1 base; unmatched junction nucleotides: 6. Germline V lookup: CDR1 SGHTA, CDR2 FQGNSA. Looking up the rest from reference TRBV7-2 and TRBJ2-1 gives the full variable domain: GAGVSQSPSNKVTEKGKDVELRCDPISGHTALYWYRQSLGQGLEFLIYFQGNSAPDKSGLPSDRFSAERTGGSVSTLTIQRTQQEDSAVYLCASRSTSGYSYNEQFFGPGTRLTVL.